The T cell receptor beta chain under discussion was sequenced for a study of response to subunit inactivated influenza vaccine. Overall study results and limits: Few new T cells, the authors suggested, are recruited by each seasonal influenza vaccination.

As for this clonotype: Its antigen is as yet unknown.

With 5 bases clipped from V and 4 bases from J, the junction kept 9 bases outside the gene matches. CDR1 SQVTM and CDR2 ANQGSEA come from the germline V gene. This CDR3 spans 16 amino acids. TCRdb itself ran the RT-PCR reads through MiXCR, one entry per CDR3 protein. This sample has 650,000 to 850,000 distinct CDR3 sequences, with around 14% found just once. Sequencing was performed on PBMCs from blood, taken around 15 days before vaccination. This clonotype was obtained from a man in his fifties who received an inactivated influenza vaccine. The genes are TRBV29-1 and TRBJ2-3, with 13 nucleotides matching TRBD2. CDR3 coding DNA: TGCAGCGTTCGAAGGGGGGGGACTAGCGGGGCAGATACGCAGTATTTT. Protein product: CSVRRGGTSGADTQYF.